What follows are 29 T cell receptor beta chains derived from one specimen sequenced in a study of blood T cell repertoires in COVID-19. Libraries were prepared by immunoSEQ multiplex PCR; TCRdb keeps only in-frame clonotypes and omits some of them. The sample includes 260,000 or so clones, over 75% of them seen just once. The sample consisted of peripheral blood. The receptors originated from a human donor in a cohort sampled during active COVID-19.

The chain is built from TRBV4-1 and TRBJ1-3; a weak D match, TRBD1 (5 bases). This CDR3 has 18 amino acids. The germline V gene encodes CDR1 MGHRA and CDR2 YSYEKL. Between the trimmed V and J ends, which lost 0 bases and 4 bases, there was a span of 19 bases. This chain's CDR3 is CASSQDPTGGLPGNTIYF. For the CDR3, the DNA is TGCGCCAGCAGCCAAGATCCCACAGGCGGCCTACCAGGAAACACCATATATTTT.

The chain joins TRBV5-4 to TRBJ1-6, with TRBD1 as a possible D gene (6 bases). The ends were cut back, 5 bases at V and 6 bases at J, with 15 bases in the middle. Looked up from germline, CDR1 is SGHNT and CDR2 is YYREEE (reference sequence). The CDR3 is 15 residues long. The CDR3 sequence is CASSSPGVRNSPLHF. DNA of the CDR3: TGTGCCAGCAGTAGCCCAGGGGTGCGTAATTCACCCCTCCACTTT.

The V and J genes are TRBV5-1 and TRBJ2-7; D call uncertain. The CDR3 has 13 amino acids. Deletions cut 2 bases from V and 2 bases from J, with 8 bases between. CDR1 is SGHRS, CDR2 YFSETQ, per germline. The CDR3 DNA is TGCGCCAGCAGCTTAGACACAGCCTACGAGCAGTACTTC. As protein: CASSLDTAYEQYF. The whole variable domain, remainder taken from reference TRBV5-1 and TRBJ2-7, is KAGVTQTPRYLIKTRGQQVTLSCSPISGHRSVSWYQQTPGQGLQFLFEYFSETQRNKGNFPGRFSGRQFSNSRSEMNVSTLELGDSALYLCASSLDTAYEQYFGPGTRLTVT.

Here the CDR3 DNA reads TGTGCCACCAGTACCAGGGCCAATCAGCCCCAGCATTTT. Protein sequence: CATSTRANQPQHF. The gene calls are TRBV15 and TRBJ1-5, with D tentatively TRBD1 (5 bases). The CDR3 is 13 residues long. Germline lookup yields CDR1 LNHNV and CDR2 YYDKDF (reference sequence). V gave up 6 bases and J gave up 3 bases, with 9 bases separating them. The full variable domain, in which reference TRBV15 and TRBJ1-5 provide the parts outside the CDR3, is DAMVIQNPRYQVTQFGKPVTLSCSQTLNHNVMYWYQQKSSQAPKLLFHYYDKDFNNEADTPDNFQSRRPNTSFCFLDIRSPGLGDTAMYLCATSTRANQPQHFGDGTRLSIL.

The CDR3 reads CASRRGQDNQPQHF. The CDR3 coding sequence is TGTGCCAGCAGACGCGGACAGGACAATCAGCCCCAGCATTTT. The V call is TRBV6-5, the J call TRBJ1-5, with 7 bases aligning to TRBD1. V trimming: 6 bases; J trimming: 3 bases; junction bases outside the gene matches: 5. The CDR3 covers 14 residues. From germline, CDR1 is MNHEY and CDR2 SVGAGI.

The CDR3 DNA sequence: TGTGCCAGCAGCCCCCAGCGCAACCCCCAAGAGACCCAGTACTTC. This sequence encodes CASSPQRNPQETQYF. The rearrangement joins TRBV11-2 to TRBJ2-5; D is uncertain. V was clipped by 5 bases and J by 1 base, with 14 bases between them. From germline, CDR1 is SGHAT and CDR2 FQNNGV. The CDR3 is 15 amino acids.

The gene calls are TRBV7-9 and TRBJ2-3; no firm D call. There are 14 residues in the CDR3. The germline gives CDR1 SEHNR, CDR2 FQNEAQ (reference sequence). The germline V and J ends were trimmed by 1 base and 8 bases, with 13 bases remaining between them. The CDR3 spells CASSLEAGSGTQYF. CDR3 in DNA: TGTGCCAGCAGCTTAGAAGCTGGTTCTGGTACGCAGTATTTT. Combining the CDR3 with reference TRBV7-9 and TRBJ2-3 gives the whole variable domain DTGVSQNPRHKITKRGQNVTFRCDPISEHNRLYWYRQTLGQGPEFLTYFQNEAQLEKSRLLSDRFSAERPKGSFSTLEIQRTEQGDSAMYLCASSLEAGSGTQYFGPGTRLTVL.

This chain connects TRBV7-3 to TRBJ2-1; 15 nucleotides align to TRBD2. Trimming removed 5 bases from V and 5 bases from J; junction bases left unmatched: 7. Germline CDR1 and CDR2: SGHTA and FQGTGA. The CDR3 sequence is 17 residues long. This CDR3 is CASSPRTSGRVDNEQFF. As DNA, the CDR3 is TGTGCCAGCAGCCCGCGGACTAGCGGGAGGGTAGACAATGAGCAGTTCTTC.

In this sample, this clone turned up once. A read error may produce the germline difference seen at one junction end. This chain uses TRBV5-8 with TRBJ1-2; D is unclear. CDR3 size: 12 residues. Germline V gene data show CDR1 as SGHTS and CDR2 as YDEGEE. The CDR3 region is CASSNSNYGCTF. The CDR3 nucleotides read TGTGCCAGCAGCAACTCTAACTATGGCTGCACCTTC.

The CDR3 DNA is TGTGCCAGTAGCCCCCGACCCCTAACAGGGGTGCTAGCGGGACTTTACGAGCAGTACTTC. Translating it yields CASSPRPLTGVLAGLYEQYF. The chain recombines TRBV19 with TRBJ2-7; TRBD2 matches at 9 bases. V dropped 6 bases and J dropped 4; count of bases not matched to a gene: 25. The germline V gene encodes CDR1 LNHDA and CDR2 SQIVND (reference sequence). The CDR3 has 20 amino acids.

The chain carries TRBV9 and TRBJ2-1; D is possibly TRBD2 (5 bases). Germline lookup yields CDR1 SGDLS and CDR2 YYNGEE. The CDR3 covers 13 residues. Trimming left V 0 bases short and J 8 bases short, with 9 bases between. Here the CDR3 DNA reads TGTGCCAGCAGCGTAGCGGGGAACCATGAGCAGTTCTTC. Encoded protein: CASSVAGNHEQFF.

V usage is TRBV28 and J usage is TRBJ2-2, with TRBD1 matching over 10 bases. Germline CDR1 reads MDHEN; CDR2 reads SYDVKM. Unmatched junction bases numbered 8, after V lost 1 base and J lost 0 bases. The length of the CDR3 is 19 residues. CDR3 residues: CASSLYGQGGPSNTGELFF. As DNA, the CDR3 is TGTGCCAGCAGTTTATATGGACAGGGGGGCCCCTCGAACACCGGGGAGCTGTTTTTT.

This sequence joins TRBV3-1 (or the pseudogene TRBV3-2) and TRBJ1-2; D unresolved. The CDR3 runs to 16 residues. Germline CDR1 and CDR2: LGHDT and YNNKEL (reference sequence). V was shortened by 4 bases and J by 5 bases, with 20 bases between the two germline ends. CDR3 in amino acids: CASSLSLLANRYGYTF. DNA of the CDR3: TGTGCCAGCAGCCTATCATTACTAGCCAATCGATATGGCTACACCTTC.

This clone came up many times. This chain joins TRBV12-5 and TRBJ2-2; 8 bases agree with TRBD2. This CDR3 region has 13 residues. Germline V CDR1 and CDR2: LGHNT, FRNRAP. V lost 9 bases and J lost 6; bases outside the gene matches: 6. CDR3 protein: CARSGRGPGELFF. The CDR3 coding sequence is TGTGCTAGAAGCGGGAGAGGGCCCGGGGAGCTGTTTTTT.

The chain employs TRBV12-3 or TRBV12-4 and TRBJ2-1, with D unresolved. Trimming took off 4 bases at V and 13 bases at J, with 14 bases between the two ends. This CDR3 has 12 amino acids. CDR3 DNA: TGTGCCAGCAGTTCGGTGGCCCCGGGTCAGTTCTTC. This encodes CASSSVAPGQFF.

This clone was seen a single time. J is TRBJ2-2 and V is TRBV2; D gene ambiguous. V lost 7 bases, J lost 1 base, and 4 bases lay in between. The CDR3 is 12 residues long. Germline CDR1 reads SNHLY; CDR2 reads FYNNEI. CDR3 protein: CASIMNTGELFF. Here the CDR3 DNA reads TGTGCCAGCATCATGAACACCGGGGAGCTGTTTTTT. The full variable domain, with the rest looked up from reference TRBV2 and TRBJ2-2, is EPEVTQTPSHQVTQMGQEVILRCVPISNHLYFYWYRQILGQKVEFLVSFYNNEISEKSEIFDDQFSVERPDGSNFTLKIRSTKLEDSAMYFCASIMNTGELFFGEGSRLTVL.

This clone is a singleton in its sample. The chain combines TRBV3-1 (or the pseudogene TRBV3-2) with TRBJ2-7; D is possibly TRBD2 (6 bases). V lost 4 bases and J lost 0, with 16 bases in between. The germline V gene has CDR1 LGHDT and CDR2 YNNKEL (reference sequence). The length of the CDR3 is 16 residues. The CDR3 sequence is CASSLTLASSSYEQYF. DNA for the CDR3: TGTGCCAGCAGCCTGACCCTAGCGAGTAGCTCCTACGAGCAGTACTTC.

There are a few counts of this clone. V and J are TRBV5-1 and TRBJ2-2; perhaps TRBD2 as D (5 bases). Germline CDR1 and CDR2: SGHRS and YFSETQ. The CDR3 is 15 residues long. V was shortened by 1 base and J by 1 base, with 8 bases between the two germline ends. CDR3: CASSLLAKNTGELFF. DNA of the CDR3: TGCGCCAGCAGCTTGCTAGCCAAGAACACCGGGGAGCTGTTTTTT.

The table lists this clone with a few counts. This sequence joins TRBV3-1 (or the pseudogene TRBV3-2) and TRBJ2-2; tentatively, D is TRBD1 (6 bases). Trimming stripped 3 bases from V and 6 bases from J, with 11 bases between. The CDR3 consists of 14 residues. Germline-derived CDR1 and CDR2 are LGHDT and YNNKEL (reference sequence). The CDR3 DNA reads TGTGCCAGCAGCCACAGTTACAGGGCCGGGGAGCTGTTTTTT. The encoded protein is CASSHSYRAGELFF.

The chain uses TRBV7-8 and TRBJ2-5; a possible D gene is TRBD1 (6 bases). Germline V gene sequence: CDR1 SGHVS, CDR2 FQNEAQ. Between the trimmed V and J ends, which lost 1 base and 5 bases, there was a span of 17 bases. CDR3 size: 16 residues. The CDR3 here is CASSLEFSGQGETQYF. For the CDR3, the DNA is TGTGCCAGCAGCTTAGAGTTCTCAGGGCAGGGGGAGACCCAGTACTTC.

The rearrangement joins TRBV14 to TRBJ2-3; D is uncertain. Germline V gene sequence: CDR1 SGHDN, CDR2 FVKESK. Trimming stripped 0 bases from V and 6 bases from J, with 7 bases between. The CDR3 sequence is 13 residues long. CDR3 loop: CASSQDLEDTQYF. CDR3 DNA sequence: TGTGCCAGCAGCCAAGATCTAGAGGATACGCAGTATTTT.

In this sample, this clone turned up a few times. The chain has TRBV11-2 and TRBJ2-1; 9 bases line up with TRBD2. The CDR3 consists of 15 residues. Germline V gene lookup returns CDR1 SGHAT and CDR2 FQNNGV. V was clipped by 3 bases and J by 9 bases; unmatched bases: 9. CDR3 protein: CASSFLSGSKGEQFF. The DNA of the CDR3 is TGTGCCAGCAGCTTCCTTAGCGGGAGTAAAGGTGAGCAGTTCTTC.

The rearrangement joins TRBV5-1 to TRBJ2-1; perhaps TRBD2 as D (6 bases). CDR3 length equals 17 residues. The V gene lost 0 bases and the J gene lost 0 bases, with 13 bases spanning the gap. Per germline, CDR1 SGHRS and CDR2 YFSETQ. The CDR3 protein is CASSLETRASSYNEQFF. The CDR3 DNA reads TGCGCCAGCAGCTTGGAGACTAGAGCGAGCTCCTACAATGAGCAGTTCTTC.

This chain connects TRBV7-9 to TRBJ1-1; maybe TRBD1 (6 bases). This CDR3 spans 15 amino acids. The germline V and J ends were trimmed by 5 bases and 1 base, with 14 bases remaining between them. CDR1 SEHNR and CDR2 FQNEAQ come from the germline V gene (reference sequence). In DNA, the CDR3 is TGTGCCAGCAGCCGCCCGGGGGGCGCGAACACTGAAGCTTTCTTT. Encoded protein: CASSRPGGANTEAFF.

The rearrangement joins TRBV29-1 to TRBJ1-1; D unclear. Germline loops: CDR1 SQVTM, CDR2 ANQGSEA. Trimming shortened V by 4 bases and J by 2 bases, and 11 bases separated the two germline ends. This CDR3 region has 13 residues. The CDR3 protein is CSVGNRLNTEAFF. The CDR3 nucleotides read TGCAGCGTTGGTAACAGACTAAACACTGAAGCTTTCTTT.

This clone showed up just a few times. V usage is TRBV19 and J usage is TRBJ2-3, with TRBD2 matching over 10 bases. In germline, CDR1 is LNHDA, CDR2 SQIVND (reference sequence). Unmatched junction bases numbered 8, after V lost 6 bases and J lost 2 bases. The CDR3 is 16 residues long. CDR3 amino acids: CASRTKLAGYTDTQYF. Here the CDR3 DNA reads TGTGCCAGTAGAACCAAACTAGCGGGGTACACAGATACGCAGTATTTT. Combining the CDR3 with reference TRBV19 and TRBJ2-3 gives the whole variable domain DGGITQSPKYLFRKEGQNVTLSCEQNLNHDAMYWYRQDPGQGLRLIYYSQIVNDFQKGDIAEGYSVSREKKESFPLTVTSAQKNPTAFYLCASRTKLAGYTDTQYFGPGTRLTVL.

The CDR3 region has the DNA TGTGCCAGCAGCCTCCAAACGGACGAGCAGTACTTC. Protein: CASSLQTDEQYF. This chain connects TRBV3-1 (or the pseudogene TRBV3-2) to TRBJ2-7, with D hard to call. The CDR3 extends over 12 amino acids. Germline CDR1 is LGHDT and CDR2 is YNNKEL (reference sequence). Trimming stripped 4 bases from V and 5 bases from J, with 9 bases between.

The chain uses TRBV29-1 and TRBJ2-1; 8 nucleotides agree with TRBD2. CDR1 and CDR2 (germline): SQVTM, ANQGSEA. CDR3 length equals 15 residues. The V segment lost 3 bases and the J segment 9 bases; nucleotides outside the gene matches: 13. CDR3 loop: CSVDPPNSGSGEQFF. The CDR3 DNA reads TGCAGCGTTGATCCTCCGAACAGCGGGAGCGGTGAGCAGTTCTTC.

The chain employs TRBV6-5 and TRBJ2-7; a weak D match, TRBD1 (6 bases). In germline, CDR1 is MNHEY, CDR2 SVGAGI. The CDR3 has 11 residues. Trimming left V 5 bases short and J 5 bases short, with 7 bases between. DNA for the CDR3: TGTGCCAGCAGTCAGGGGAACGAGCAGTACTTC. Its protein is CASSQGNEQYF.